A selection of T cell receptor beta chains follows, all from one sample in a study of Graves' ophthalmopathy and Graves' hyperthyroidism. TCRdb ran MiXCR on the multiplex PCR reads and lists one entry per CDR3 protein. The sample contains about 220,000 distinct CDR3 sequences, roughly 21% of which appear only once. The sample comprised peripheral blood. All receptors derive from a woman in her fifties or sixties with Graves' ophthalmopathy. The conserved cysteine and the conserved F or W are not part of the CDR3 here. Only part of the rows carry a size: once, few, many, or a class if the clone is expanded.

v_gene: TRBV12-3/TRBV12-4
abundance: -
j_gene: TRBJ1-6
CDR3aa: ASRWGGYNSPLH

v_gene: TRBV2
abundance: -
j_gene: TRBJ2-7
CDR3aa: ASTRGPEGEQY

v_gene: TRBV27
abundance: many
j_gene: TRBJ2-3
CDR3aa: ASMGGFTDTQY

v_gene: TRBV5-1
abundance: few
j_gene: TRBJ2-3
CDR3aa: ASSPQTSATGDTQY

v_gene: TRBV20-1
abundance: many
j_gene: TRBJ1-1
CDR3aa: SASGPQGFRTEAF

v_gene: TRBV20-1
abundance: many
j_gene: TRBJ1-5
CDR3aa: SASVSRGTGQPQH

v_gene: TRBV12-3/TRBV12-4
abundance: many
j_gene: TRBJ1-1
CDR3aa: ASSFSGGGRNTEAF

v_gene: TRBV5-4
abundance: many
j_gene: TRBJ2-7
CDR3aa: ASSWDKTYEQY

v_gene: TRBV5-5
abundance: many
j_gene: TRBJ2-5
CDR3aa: ASRPHGQGALETQY

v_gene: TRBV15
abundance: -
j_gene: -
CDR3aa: ATSRDLGIVVETQY

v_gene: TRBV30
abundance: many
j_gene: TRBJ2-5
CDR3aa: AWSVEVRTGGTQY

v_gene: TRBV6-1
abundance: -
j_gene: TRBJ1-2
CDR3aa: ATGQENYGYT

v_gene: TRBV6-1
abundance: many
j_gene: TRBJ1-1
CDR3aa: ASSGQGAGTEAF

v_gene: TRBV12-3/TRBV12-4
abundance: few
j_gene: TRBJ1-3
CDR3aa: ASRVGNSGNTIY

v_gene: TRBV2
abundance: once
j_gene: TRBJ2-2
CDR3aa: ATTASGTGELF

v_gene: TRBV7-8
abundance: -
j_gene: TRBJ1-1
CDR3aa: ASSSHYGGTEAF

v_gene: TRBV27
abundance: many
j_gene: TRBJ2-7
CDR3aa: ASSAGTRIIYEQY

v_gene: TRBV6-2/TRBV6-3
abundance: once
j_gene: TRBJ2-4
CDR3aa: ASSYSGTSGSPRNIQY

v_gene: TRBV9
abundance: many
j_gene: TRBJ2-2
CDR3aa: ASSAAGLGTGELF

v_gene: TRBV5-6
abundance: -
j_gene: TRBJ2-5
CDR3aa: ASSMTSGRFGKETQY

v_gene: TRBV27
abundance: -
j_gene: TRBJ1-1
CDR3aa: ASSDHRDNTEAF

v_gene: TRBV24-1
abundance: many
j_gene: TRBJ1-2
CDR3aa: ATSDPGQGAGYT

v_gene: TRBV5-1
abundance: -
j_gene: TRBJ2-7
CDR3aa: ASRQPSGSSDEQY

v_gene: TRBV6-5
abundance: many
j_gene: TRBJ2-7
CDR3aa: ASSYPAAGFPYEQY

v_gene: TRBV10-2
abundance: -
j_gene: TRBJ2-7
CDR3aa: ASSRPAGGFYEQY

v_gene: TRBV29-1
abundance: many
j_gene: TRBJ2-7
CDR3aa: SVESSGAGEQY

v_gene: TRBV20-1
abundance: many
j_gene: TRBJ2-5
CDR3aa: SARDRAEQETQY

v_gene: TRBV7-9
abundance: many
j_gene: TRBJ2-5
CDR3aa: ASSLVFGKETQY

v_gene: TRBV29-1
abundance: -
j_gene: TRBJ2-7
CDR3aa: SVQSGTSPEEQY

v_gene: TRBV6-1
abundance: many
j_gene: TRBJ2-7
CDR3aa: ASSRTPDAGSNPYEQY

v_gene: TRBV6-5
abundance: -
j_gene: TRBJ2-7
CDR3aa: VSSSPGTGVYEQY

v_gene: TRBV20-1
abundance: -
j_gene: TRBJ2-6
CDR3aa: SARDRGGGIGANVLT

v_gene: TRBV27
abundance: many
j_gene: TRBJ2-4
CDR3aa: ASGALGPWDIQY

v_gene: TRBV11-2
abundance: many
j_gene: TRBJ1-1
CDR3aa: ASRTQGGRGIEAF

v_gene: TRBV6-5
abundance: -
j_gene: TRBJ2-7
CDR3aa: ASSYAREGYEQY

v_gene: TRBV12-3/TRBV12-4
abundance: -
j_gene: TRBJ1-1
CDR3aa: ASSKGPWNTEAF

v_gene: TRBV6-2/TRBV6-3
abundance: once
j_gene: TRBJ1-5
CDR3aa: ASSTATGRSNQPQH

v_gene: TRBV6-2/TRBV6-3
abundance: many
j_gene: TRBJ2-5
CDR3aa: ASSYSRREGPKTQY

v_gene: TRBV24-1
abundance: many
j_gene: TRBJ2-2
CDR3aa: ATSDLPGTGRGDTGELF

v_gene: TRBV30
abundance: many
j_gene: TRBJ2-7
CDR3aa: AWSSQGYEQY

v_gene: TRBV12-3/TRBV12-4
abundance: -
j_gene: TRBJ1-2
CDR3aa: ASSIGDSPNYGYT

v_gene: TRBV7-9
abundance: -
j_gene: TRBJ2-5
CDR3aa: ASSLLKGGETQY

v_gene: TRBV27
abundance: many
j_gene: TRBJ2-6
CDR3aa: ASSSLRTGANVLT

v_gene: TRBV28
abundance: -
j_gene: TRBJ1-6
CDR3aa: ASSTTGTANSPLH

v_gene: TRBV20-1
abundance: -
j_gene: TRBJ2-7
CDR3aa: SARGGWASGTYEQY

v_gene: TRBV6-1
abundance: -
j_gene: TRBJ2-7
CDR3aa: ASTKTGGYEQY

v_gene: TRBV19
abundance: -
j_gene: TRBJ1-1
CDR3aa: TTRSGTAEAF

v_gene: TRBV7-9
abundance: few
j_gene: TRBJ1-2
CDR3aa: ASSLDPQGGYT

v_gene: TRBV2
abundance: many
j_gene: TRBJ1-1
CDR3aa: ASGDRGSAEAF

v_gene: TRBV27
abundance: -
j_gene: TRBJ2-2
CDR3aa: ASSHGVGTYPRELF

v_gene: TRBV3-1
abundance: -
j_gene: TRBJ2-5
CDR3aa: ASSPWRGIPY

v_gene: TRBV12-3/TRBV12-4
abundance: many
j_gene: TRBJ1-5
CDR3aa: ASSYGFLGDRFTPQH

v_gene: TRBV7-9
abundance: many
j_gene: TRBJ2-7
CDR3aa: ASSLAGTSDPYEQY

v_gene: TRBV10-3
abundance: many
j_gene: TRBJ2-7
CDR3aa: ATKQDYEQY

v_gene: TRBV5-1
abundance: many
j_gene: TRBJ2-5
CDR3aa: ASSLAAIRGRETQY

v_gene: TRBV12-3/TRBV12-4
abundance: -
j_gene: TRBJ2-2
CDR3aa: ASTWIGNTGELC

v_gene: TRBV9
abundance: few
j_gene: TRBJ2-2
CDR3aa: ASSRTPKSSTGELF

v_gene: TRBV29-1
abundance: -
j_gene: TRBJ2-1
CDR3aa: SVDNDGQGRNEQF

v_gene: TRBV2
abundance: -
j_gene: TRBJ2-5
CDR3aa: ASSEGSRRETQY